This T cell receptor beta chain was sequenced for a study of blood T cells in healthy people across ages. Study observations and caveats: As age increased, TCR beta diversity per million T cells fell in a roughly linear fashion.

It was with a sample-barcoded 5' primer and a J-beta primer mix that a second PCR of about 6 to 11 cycles was run. TCRdb reprocessed the 5' RACE reads via MiXCR and lists one record per CDR3 protein. The sample includes more than 1.4 million distinct CDR3 sequences, roughly 45% of them seen just once. V lost 4 bases, J lost 0 bases, and 19 bases lay in between. From germline, CDR1 is SGHAT and CDR2 FQNNGV. The CDR3 has 19 amino acids. About this clonotype: Antigen unknown.

The receptor was derived from a woman aged 18 to 35 in good health. The specimen sequenced was blood. This sequence joins TRBV11-2 and TRBJ2-6, with D possibly TRBD1 on 6 matching bases. CDR3 nucleotides: TGTGCCAGCAGCTCCCTGTCAGGGGCTACAATCTCTGGGGCCAACGTCCTGACTTTC. This encodes CASSSLSGATISGANVLTF.